This TCR beta chain was identified during a study of blood T cell repertoires in COVID-19. Study-level background: Italy, Spain and the United States were the sources of the convalescent and acute COVID-19 samples. T cells, B-cell-depleted T cells, or PBMCs supplied cDNA or gDNA.

There are 12 residues in the CDR3. V was pared by 2 bases and J by 2 bases, with 2 bases between. Germline loops: CDR1 SGHTA, CDR2 FQGNSA. Sequenced by immunoSEQ multiplex PCR; TCRdb stores in-frame clones only, minus some. The repertoire holds 97,000 or so clones, with roughly 87% as singletons. Sequences were obtained from peripheral blood. The clonotype was recovered from a man between 50 and 59 years old with active COVID-19. The chain is built from TRBV7-2 and TRBJ2-3; D gene uncertain. The CDR3 loop reads CASSLYTDTQYF. The DNA of the CDR3 is TGTGCCAGCAGCTTATACACAGATACGCAGTATTTT.